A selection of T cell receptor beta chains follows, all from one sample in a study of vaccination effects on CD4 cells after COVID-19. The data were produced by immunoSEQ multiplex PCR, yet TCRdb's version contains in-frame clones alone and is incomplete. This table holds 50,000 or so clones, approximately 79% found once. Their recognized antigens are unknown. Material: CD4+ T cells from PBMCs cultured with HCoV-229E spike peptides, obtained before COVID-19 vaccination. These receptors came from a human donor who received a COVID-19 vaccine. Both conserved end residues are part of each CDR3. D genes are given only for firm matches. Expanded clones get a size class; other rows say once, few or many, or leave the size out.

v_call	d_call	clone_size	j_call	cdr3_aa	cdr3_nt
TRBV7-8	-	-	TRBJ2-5	CASSTGGTTKETQYF	TGTGCCAGCAGCACCGGCGGGACGACGAAAGAGACCCAGTACTTC
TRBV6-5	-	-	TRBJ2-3	CASRPLGADTQYF	TGTGCCAGCAGGCCACTAGGGGCAGATACGCAGTATTTT
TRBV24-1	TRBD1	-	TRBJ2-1	CATSDPGGARNNEQFF	TGTGCCACCAGTGACCCAGGGGGCGCGAGAAACAATGAGCAGTTCTTC
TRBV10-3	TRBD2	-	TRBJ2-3	CAASGGGDLTDTQYF	TGTGCCGCCTCGGGTGGGGGGGACCTCACAGATACGCAGTATTTT
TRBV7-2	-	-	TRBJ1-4	CASSPGAVSTNEKLFF	TGTGCCAGCAGCCCTGGGGCTGTTTCAACTAATGAAAAACTGTTTTTT
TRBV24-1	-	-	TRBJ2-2	CATSGDGELFF	TGTGCCACCAGTGGGGACGGGGAGCTGTTTTTT
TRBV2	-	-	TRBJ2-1	CASRAGTHNEQFF	TGTGCCAGCAGAGCCGGGACCCACAATGAGCAGTTCTTC
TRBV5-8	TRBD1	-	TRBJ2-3	CASSSGTGIFTDTQYF	TGTGCCAGCAGCTCCGGGACAGGGATTTTCACAGATACGCAGTATTTT
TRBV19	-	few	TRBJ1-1	CASSIARVNTEAFF	TGTGCCAGTAGTATTGCCAGGGTGAACACTGAAGCTTTCTTT
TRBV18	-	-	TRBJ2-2	CASSPNGNPGELFF	TGTGCCAGCTCACCTAATGGGAATCCCGGGGAGCTGTTTTTT
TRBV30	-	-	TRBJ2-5	CAWSKPPLQETQYF	TGTGCCTGGAGTAAACCTCCCCTCCAAGAGACCCAGTACTTC
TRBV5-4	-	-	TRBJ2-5	CASSLNRAETQYF	TGTGCCAGCAGCTTGAACAGGGCTGAGACCCAGTACTTC
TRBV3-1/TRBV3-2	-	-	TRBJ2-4	CASSQDPKSPLGIQYF	TGTGCCAGCAGCCAAGACCCCAAATCGCCCCTGGGCATTCAGTACTTC
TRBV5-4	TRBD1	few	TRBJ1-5	CASSSGQDQPQHF	TGTGCCAGCAGCTCCGGACAGGATCAGCCCCAGCATTTT
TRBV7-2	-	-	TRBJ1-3	CASSSQLMWLSGNTIYF	TGTGCCAGCAGCTCCCAATTAATGTGGCTCTCTGGAAACACCATATATTTT
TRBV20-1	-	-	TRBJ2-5	CSARVWETQYF	TGCAGTGCTAGAGTTTGGGAGACCCAGTACTTC
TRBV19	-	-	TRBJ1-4	CASRRRGGNEKLFF	TGTGCCAGTAGACGGAGGGGCGGTAATGAAAAACTGTTTTTT
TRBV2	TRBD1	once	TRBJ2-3	CASSSGTGVSTDTQYF	TGTGCCAGCAGTTCCGGGACAGGGGTCTCGACAGATACGCAGTATTTT
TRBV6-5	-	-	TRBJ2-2	CASRGTVTGELFF	TGTGCCAGCAGGGGCACGGTCACCGGGGAGCTGTTTTTT
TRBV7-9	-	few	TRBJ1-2	CASSTAGGPLYGYTF	TGTGCCAGCAGTACAGCCGGGGGGCCCCTCTATGGCTACACCTTC
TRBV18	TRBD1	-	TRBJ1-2	CASSPDRASNYGYTF	TGTGCCAGCTCACCGGACAGGGCGTCTAACTATGGCTACACCTTC
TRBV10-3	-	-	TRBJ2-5	CAISESRGLALETQYF	TGTGCCATCAGTGAGAGCCGGGGGCTCGCGTTAGAGACCCAGTACTTC
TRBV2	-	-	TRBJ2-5	CASSPGAVTQYF	TGTGCCAGCAGTCCGGGGGCAGTGACCCAGTACTTC
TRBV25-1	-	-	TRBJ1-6	CASSERNNSPLHF	TGTGCCAGCAGTGAAAGGAACAATTCACCCCTCCACTTT
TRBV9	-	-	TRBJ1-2	CASSVGGGQDDYGYTF	TGTGCCAGCAGCGTAGGTGGGGGGCAGGATGACTATGGCTACACCTTC
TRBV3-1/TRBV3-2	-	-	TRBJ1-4	CASSHPSLGRGEKLFF	TGTGCCAGCAGCCATCCATCCTTGGGCCGGGGGGAAAAACTGTTTTTT
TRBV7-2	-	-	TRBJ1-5	CASSPTSGLGQPQHF	TGTGCCAGCAGCCCTACATCAGGGCTTGGCCAGCCCCAGCATTTT
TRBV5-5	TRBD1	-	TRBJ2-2	CASGTANTGELFF	TGTGCCAGCGGGACAGCTAACACCGGGGAGCTGTTTTTT
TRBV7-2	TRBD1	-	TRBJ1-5	CASSPQTGVSQPQHF	TGTGCCAGCAGCCCCCAGACAGGGGTGTCTCAGCCCCAGCATTTT
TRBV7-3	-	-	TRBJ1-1	CASSLSPTVNEGFF	TGTGCCAGCAGCTTATCCCCGACGGTGAATGAGGGTTTCTTT
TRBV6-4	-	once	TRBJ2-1	CASSLGIRGAYNEQFF	TGTGCCAGCAGTCTAGGGATCCGGGGCGCCTACAATGAGCAGTTCTTC
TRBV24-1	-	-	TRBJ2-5	CATRGHGGGETQYF	TGTGCCACCAGGGGGCATGGCGGAGGAGAGACCCAGTACTTC
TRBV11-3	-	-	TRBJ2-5	CASSPGQGETQYF	TGTGCCAGCAGCCCAGGGCAGGGCGAGACCCAGTACTTC
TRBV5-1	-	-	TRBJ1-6	CASSLGARGNSPLHF	TGCGCCAGCAGCTTGGGGGCCAGGGGCAATTCACCCCTCCACTTT
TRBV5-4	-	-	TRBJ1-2	CASSQDIDYGYTF	TGTGCCAGCAGCCAAGACATAGACTATGGCTACACCTTC
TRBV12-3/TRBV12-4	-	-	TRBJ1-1	CASRGRNTEAFF	TGTGCCAGCAGAGGCAGGAACACTGAAGCTTTCTTT
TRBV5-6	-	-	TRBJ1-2	CASSPLGANYGYTF	TGTGCCAGCAGCCCCCTGGGAGCTAACTATGGCTACACCTTC
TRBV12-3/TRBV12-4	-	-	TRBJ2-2	CASSFTVGELFF	TGTGCCAGCAGTTTCACGGTCGGGGAGCTGTTTTTT
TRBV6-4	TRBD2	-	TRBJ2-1	CASSEFLAGYGEQFF	TGTGCCAGCAGTGAGTTTCTAGCGGGGTATGGTGAGCAGTTCTTC
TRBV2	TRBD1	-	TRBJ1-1	CASRGGQGNTEAFF	TGTGCCAGCAGGGGGGGACAGGGGAACACTGAAGCTTTCTTT
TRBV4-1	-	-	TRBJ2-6	CASSLGPGSGANVLTF	TGCGCCAGCAGCCTTGGACCCGGCTCTGGGGCCAACGTCCTGACTTTC
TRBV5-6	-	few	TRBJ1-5	CASSLSLNQPQHF	TGTGCCAGCAGCTTGAGTCTAAATCAGCCCCAGCATTTT
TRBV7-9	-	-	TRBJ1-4	CASSPDGKWAGRTNEKLFF	TGTGCCAGCAGCCCGGATGGGAAGTGGGCGGGCCGGACTAATGAAAAACTGTTTTTT
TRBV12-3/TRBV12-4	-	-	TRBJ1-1	CASSPVVGTEAFF	TGTGCCAGCAGCCCGGTGGTAGGCACTGAAGCTTTCTTT
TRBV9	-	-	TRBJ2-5	CASSPRTALWETQYF	TGTGCCAGCAGCCCGAGGACGGCACTATGGGAGACCCAGTACTTC
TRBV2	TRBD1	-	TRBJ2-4	CASSDRVAKNIQYF	TGTGCCAGCAGCGACAGGGTCGCCAAAAACATTCAGTACTTC
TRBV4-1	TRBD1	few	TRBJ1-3	CASSLTNTGTDRNTIYF	TGCGCCAGCAGCCTTACGAACACCGGGACAGACCGAAACACCATATATTTT
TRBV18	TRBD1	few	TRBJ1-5	CASSPQGGAQPQHF	TGTGCCAGCTCACCCCAGGGGGGAGCTCAGCCCCAGCATTTT
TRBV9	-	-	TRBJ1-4	CASSGRTGKANEKLFF	TGTGCCAGCAGCGGACGAACAGGGAAAGCTAATGAAAAACTGTTTTTT
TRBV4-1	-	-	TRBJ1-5	CASSQERTVSNQPQHF	TGCGCCAGCAGCCAAGAGAGAACAGTTAGCAATCAGCCCCAGCATTTT
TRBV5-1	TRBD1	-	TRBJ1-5	CASSFIIGGQGDF	TGCGCCAGCAGCTTTATCATAGGCGGACAGGGTGATTTT
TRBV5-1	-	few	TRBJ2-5	CASSLNAGSDETQYF	TGCGCCAGCAGCCTAAACGCAGGGTCAGACGAGACCCAGTACTTC